The rows below give T cell receptor beta chains drawn from one sample of a study of blood T cell repertoires in COVID-19. The protocol was immunoSEQ multiplex PCR, while the TCRdb copy is restricted to in-frame clones and leaves out a portion. This table holds more than 95,000 clones, 81% found once. The sample was peripheral blood. These receptors were taken from an elderly man with acute or convalescent COVID-19. CDR3s include the opening cysteine and the closing phenylalanine or tryptophan. D genes are given only for firm matches. Clone size is shown for a subset of rows, as once, few, many or a class of expanded clone.

v_gene: TRBV9; abundance: .; d_gene: TRBD1; j_gene: TRBJ1-4; CDR3aa: CASSPGQGAYGEKLFF; CDR3nt: TGTGCCAGCAGCCCAGGACAGGGGGCTTACGGGGAAAAACTGTTTTTT
v_gene: TRBV28; abundance: .; d_gene: .; j_gene: TRBJ1-2; CDR3aa: CASSFFARANYGYTF; CDR3nt: TGTGCCAGCAGTTTCTTCGCCAGGGCTAACTATGGCTACACCTTC
v_gene: TRBV7-3; abundance: .; d_gene: TRBD2; j_gene: TRBJ2-1; CDR3aa: CASSLGLAGVNEQFF; CDR3nt: TGTGCCAGCAGCTTGGGACTAGCGGGAGTCAATGAGCAGTTCTTC
v_gene: TRBV28; abundance: .; d_gene: TRBD1; j_gene: TRBJ1-1; CDR3aa: CASRLGTVNTEAFF; CDR3nt: TGTGCCAGCAGGCTCGGGACAGTTAACACTGAAGCTTTCTTT
v_gene: TRBV28; abundance: .; d_gene: .; j_gene: TRBJ2-1; CDR3aa: CASSTEYEQFF; CDR3nt: TGTGCCAGCAGTACCGAGTATGAGCAGTTCTTC
v_gene: TRBV2; abundance: .; d_gene: TRBD1; j_gene: TRBJ1-2; CDR3aa: CASSPGQWEGYTF; CDR3nt: TGTGCCAGCAGTCCGGGACAGTGGGAAGGCTACACCTTC
v_gene: TRBV4-1; abundance: .; d_gene: .; j_gene: TRBJ1-3; CDR3aa: CASSLQSGNTIYF; CDR3nt: TGCGCCAGCAGCTTACAATCTGGAAACACCATATATTTT
v_gene: TRBV28; abundance: once; d_gene: TRBD1; j_gene: TRBJ1-4; CDR3aa: CASGIPGQNNEKLFF; CDR3nt: TGTGCCAGCGGAATACCGGGACAGAATAATGAAAAACTGTTTTTT
v_gene: TRBV18; abundance: .; d_gene: TRBD1; j_gene: TRBJ1-1; CDR3aa: CASSLGTAALNTEAFF; CDR3nt: TGTGCCAGCTCACTCGGGACAGCAGCTCTGAACACTGAAGCTTTCTTT
v_gene: TRBV18; abundance: .; d_gene: .; j_gene: TRBJ1-5; CDR3aa: CASSRRGGSNQPQHF; CDR3nt: TGTGCCAGCTCACGCCGCGGAGGGAGCAATCAGCCCCAGCATTTT
v_gene: TRBV28; abundance: .; d_gene: .; j_gene: TRBJ1-1; CDR3aa: CASSLSGGATWNTEAFF; CDR3nt: TGTGCCAGCAGTTTAAGTGGGGGGGCAACATGGAACACTGAAGCTTTCTTT
v_gene: TRBV5-1; abundance: .; d_gene: TRBD1; j_gene: TRBJ2-4; CDR3aa: CASSVRRDSGGKNIQYF; CDR3nt: TGCGCCAGCAGCGTGCGCCGGGACAGTGGGGGCAAAAACATTCAGTACTTC
v_gene: TRBV5-4; abundance: .; d_gene: .; j_gene: TRBJ1-2; CDR3aa: CASSLRQGINYGYTF; CDR3nt: TGTGCCAGCAGCTTGAGGCAGGGAATTAACTATGGCTACACCTTC
v_gene: TRBV5-1; abundance: .; d_gene: .; j_gene: TRBJ1-1; CDR3aa: CASSLYEHATEAFF; CDR3nt: TGCGCCAGCAGCTTGTACGAGCACGCGACTGAAGCTTTCTTT
v_gene: TRBV7-9; abundance: .; d_gene: .; j_gene: TRBJ1-4; CDR3aa: CASSLGRSHEKLFF; CDR3nt: TGTGCCAGCAGCTTAGGCAGGTCGCACGAAAAACTGTTTTTT
v_gene: TRBV5-1; abundance: .; d_gene: TRBD2; j_gene: TRBJ2-3; CDR3aa: CASSYQLLAETSTDTQYF; CDR3nt: TGCGCCAGCAGTTACCAACTACTAGCGGAGACTAGCACAGATACGCAGTATTTT
v_gene: TRBV5-4; abundance: few; d_gene: .; j_gene: TRBJ2-7; CDR3aa: CASSSLVEGAYEQYF; CDR3nt: TGTGCCAGCAGCTCTCTGGTTGAGGGGGCCTACGAGCAGTACTTC
v_gene: TRBV18; abundance: .; d_gene: .; j_gene: TRBJ1-1; CDR3aa: CASSMGHRLTEAFF; CDR3nt: TGTGCCAGCTCAATGGGACATCGGTTGACTGAAGCTTTCTTT
v_gene: TRBV15; abundance: .; d_gene: TRBD1; j_gene: TRBJ1-5; CDR3aa: CATSRLQGIKNQPQHF; CDR3nt: TGTGCCACCAGCAGGTTACAGGGGATTAAGAATCAGCCCCAGCATTTT
v_gene: TRBV4-1; abundance: few; d_gene: .; j_gene: TRBJ1-1; CDR3aa: CASSQERSTEAFF; CDR3nt: TGCGCCAGCAGCCAAGAACGGAGCACTGAAGCTTTCTTT
v_gene: TRBV6-5; abundance: .; d_gene: TRBD1; j_gene: TRBJ1-2; CDR3aa: CASSPLTGGYGYTF; CDR3nt: TGTGCCAGCAGTCCCCTGACAGGGGGCTATGGCTACACCTTC
v_gene: TRBV18; abundance: many; d_gene: TRBD1; j_gene: TRBJ2-7; CDR3aa: CASSPTGTASYEQYF; CDR3nt: TGTGCCAGCTCTCCAACCGGGACAGCTTCCTACGAGCAGTACTTC
v_gene: TRBV7-2; abundance: .; d_gene: .; j_gene: TRBJ1-6; CDR3aa: CASSVEGEYSPLHF; CDR3nt: TGTGCCAGCAGCGTGGAGGGAGAATACTCACCCCTCCACTTT
v_gene: TRBV2; abundance: .; d_gene: .; j_gene: TRBJ1-2; CDR3aa: CASSVERFYGYTF; CDR3nt: TGTGCCAGCAGTGTTGAGAGATTCTATGGCTACACCTTC
v_gene: TRBV10-3; abundance: .; d_gene: TRBD1; j_gene: TRBJ2-7; CDR3aa: CAISESGTVSYEQYF; CDR3nt: TGTGCCATCAGTGAATCCGGGACAGTATCCTACGAGCAGTACTTC
v_gene: TRBV12-3/TRBV12-4; abundance: .; d_gene: TRBD1; j_gene: TRBJ1-1; CDR3aa: CAWATGNPTEAFF; CDR3nt: TGTGCCTGGGCGACAGGGAACCCCACTGAAGCTTTCTTT
v_gene: TRBV19; abundance: .; d_gene: TRBD1; j_gene: TRBJ2-3; CDR3aa: CASSMEPGGAGRSSTDTQYF; CDR3nt: TGTGCCAGTAGTATGGAGCCAGGGGGCGCTGGGCGGTCTAGCACAGATACGCAGTATTTT
v_gene: TRBV5-4; abundance: once; d_gene: .; j_gene: TRBJ1-2; CDR3aa: CASSLVGQGRNGYTF; CDR3nt: TGTGCCAGCAGCTTGGTAGGGCAGGGGCGTAATGGCTACACCTTC
v_gene: TRBV14; abundance: .; d_gene: TRBD1; j_gene: TRBJ2-3; CDR3aa: CASSLFGTDTDTQYF; CDR3nt: TGTGCCAGCAGCCTTTTCGGGACAGACACAGATACGCAGTATTTT
v_gene: TRBV14; abundance: .; d_gene: .; j_gene: TRBJ1-1; CDR3aa: CASSSQQGTEAFF; CDR3nt: TGTGCCAGCAGCAGCCAACAGGGCACTGAAGCTTTCTTT
v_gene: TRBV3-1/TRBV3-2; abundance: .; d_gene: TRBD2; j_gene: TRBJ2-2; CDR3aa: CASSQFGGRSFGAGELFF; CDR3nt: TGTGCCAGCAGCCAATTCGGCGGGAGGAGTTTTGGGGCCGGGGAGCTGTTTTTT
v_gene: TRBV28; abundance: once; d_gene: TRBD1; j_gene: TRBJ2-7; CDR3aa: CASDKPGQGNYEQYF; CDR3nt: TGTGCCAGCGACAAACCGGGACAGGGAAACTACGAGCAGTACTTC
v_gene: TRBV7-6; abundance: .; d_gene: .; j_gene: TRBJ2-5; CDR3aa: CASSLRQEQETQYF; CDR3nt: TGTGCCAGCAGCTTAAGACAGGAACAAGAGACCCAGTACTTC
v_gene: TRBV5-1; abundance: .; d_gene: TRBD1; j_gene: TRBJ1-2; CDR3aa: CASSLVDREGYTF; CDR3nt: TGCGCCAGCAGCCTCGTCGACAGGGAAGGCTACACCTTC
v_gene: TRBV6-5; abundance: few; d_gene: TRBD1; j_gene: TRBJ1-2; CDR3aa: CASSYSKGGARGYTF; CDR3nt: TGTGCCAGCAGTTACTCGAAAGGGGGCGCGAGGGGCTACACCTTC
v_gene: TRBV27; abundance: .; d_gene: .; j_gene: TRBJ2-7; CDR3aa: CASSSSLAGSSYEQYF; CDR3nt: TGTGCCAGCAGTTCCTCTCTCGCGGGAAGTTCCTACGAGCAGTACTTC
v_gene: TRBV6-4; abundance: .; d_gene: .; j_gene: TRBJ1-2; CDR3aa: CASSPAGGKRSGYTF; CDR3nt: TGTGCCAGCAGTCCCGCGGGAGGGAAGAGAAGCGGCTACACCTTC
v_gene: TRBV28; abundance: .; d_gene: .; j_gene: TRBJ2-3; CDR3aa: CASSFEGRPGTDTQYF; CDR3nt: TGTGCCAGCAGTTTCGAAGGCAGGCCGGGCACAGATACGCAGTATTTT
v_gene: TRBV2; abundance: .; d_gene: .; j_gene: TRBJ2-1; CDR3aa: CASSLTLTLNEQFF; CDR3nt: TGTGCCAGCAGTCTTACTCTTACCTTAAATGAGCAGTTCTTC
v_gene: TRBV6-4; abundance: .; d_gene: TRBD1; j_gene: TRBJ2-3; CDR3aa: CASSEWDREADTQYF; CDR3nt: TGTGCCAGCAGTGAATGGGACAGGGAAGCAGATACGCAGTATTTT
v_gene: TRBV5-1; abundance: .; d_gene: .; j_gene: TRBJ2-5; CDR3aa: CASSLGGFETQYF; CDR3nt: TGCGCCAGCAGCCTCGGGGGTTTCGAGACCCAGTACTTC
v_gene: TRBV11-2; abundance: .; d_gene: TRBD2; j_gene: TRBJ2-1; CDR3aa: CASSFLAGTYNEQFF; CDR3nt: TGTGCCAGCAGCTTTCTAGCGGGTACCTACAATGAGCAGTTCTTC
v_gene: TRBV2; abundance: .; d_gene: TRBD2; j_gene: TRBJ2-3; CDR3aa: CASSRTSGNTDTQYF; CDR3nt: TGTGCCAGCAGCCGGACTAGCGGGAACACAGATACGCAGTATTTT
v_gene: TRBV19; abundance: .; d_gene: .; j_gene: TRBJ1-1; CDR3aa: CASTGHNTEAFF; CDR3nt: TGTGCCAGTACAGGTCACAACACTGAAGCTTTCTTT
v_gene: TRBV7-9; abundance: .; d_gene: .; j_gene: TRBJ1-3; CDR3aa: CASSSQGNTIYF; CDR3nt: TGTGCCAGCAGCTCCCAGGGAAACACCATATATTTT
v_gene: TRBV2; abundance: .; d_gene: TRBD2; j_gene: TRBJ2-5; CDR3aa: CASSELAGGPRGGETQYF; CDR3nt: TGTGCCAGCAGTGAACTAGCGGGAGGGCCGAGGGGAGGAGAGACCCAGTACTTC
v_gene: TRBV19; abundance: .; d_gene: .; j_gene: TRBJ2-7; CDR3aa: CASAPGLLYEQYF; CDR3nt: TGTGCCAGTGCCCCGGGACTCCTGTACGAGCAGTACTTC
v_gene: TRBV3-1/TRBV3-2; abundance: .; d_gene: TRBD2; j_gene: TRBJ2-7; CDR3aa: CASSQTLAGPYEQYF; CDR3nt: TGTGCCAGCAGCCAAACCCTAGCGGGCCCCTACGAGCAGTACTTC
v_gene: TRBV10-1; abundance: .; d_gene: .; j_gene: TRBJ1-5; CDR3aa: CASSDINQPQHF; CDR3nt: TGCGCCAGCAGTGACATTAATCAGCCCCAGCATTTT
v_gene: TRBV12-3/TRBV12-4; abundance: .; d_gene: .; j_gene: TRBJ1-1; CDR3aa: CASTLLPNTEAFF; CDR3nt: TGTGCCAGCACCCTCCTTCCGAACACTGAAGCTTTCTTT
v_gene: TRBV28; abundance: .; d_gene: TRBD2; j_gene: TRBJ2-1; CDR3aa: CASLVAGGNNEQFF; CDR3nt: TGTGCCAGCCTCGTAGCGGGAGGGAATAATGAGCAGTTCTTC
v_gene: TRBV7-8; abundance: once; d_gene: .; j_gene: TRBJ1-6; CDR3aa: CASSSRQSSYNSPLHF; CDR3nt: TGTGCCAGCAGCTCCAGACAGAGCTCCTATAATTCACCCCTCCACTTT
v_gene: TRBV2; abundance: .; d_gene: .; j_gene: TRBJ2-3; CDR3aa: CASRWGGAATDTQYF; CDR3nt: TGTGCCAGCAGATGGGGGGGGGCAGCTACAGATACGCAGTATTTT
v_gene: TRBV6-2/TRBV6-3; abundance: .; d_gene: .; j_gene: TRBJ2-2; CDR3aa: CASSYSTRVATGELFF; CDR3nt: TGTGCCAGCAGTTACTCGACGAGGGTTGCCACCGGGGAGCTGTTTTTT
v_gene: TRBV5-1; abundance: .; d_gene: TRBD1; j_gene: TRBJ2-7; CDR3aa: CASSSRQGGTYEQYF; CDR3nt: TGCGCCAGCAGCTCGAGACAGGGGGGGACTTACGAGCAGTACTTC
v_gene: TRBV5-1; abundance: .; d_gene: .; j_gene: TRBJ2-1; CDR3aa: CASSSSSSSYNEQFF; CDR3nt: TGCGCCAGCAGCTCCTCATCTAGCTCCTACAATGAGCAGTTCTTC
v_gene: TRBV29-1; abundance: .; d_gene: TRBD1; j_gene: TRBJ1-2; CDR3aa: CSVVGQGSSYGYTF; CDR3nt: TGCAGCGTCGTAGGACAGGGGAGCAGCTATGGCTACACCTTC
v_gene: TRBV18; abundance: .; d_gene: TRBD1; j_gene: TRBJ1-5; CDR3aa: CASSPQTGKNQPQHF; CDR3nt: TGTGCCAGCTCACCACAGACAGGGAAGAATCAGCCCCAGCATTTT
v_gene: TRBV5-1; abundance: .; d_gene: .; j_gene: TRBJ1-4; CDR3aa: CASSLAGGGEKLFF; CDR3nt: TGCGCCAGCAGCTTGGCTGGGGGAGGAGAAAAACTGTTTTTT